Shown below are 14 T cell receptor beta chains from a single sample sequenced in a study of blood T cell repertoires in COVID-19 (dated by TCRdb to the early 2020s). Library generation was performed with the immunoSEQ multiplex PCR assay. This immuneACCESS table, as held by TCRdb, lists in-frame sequences with V and J called but not all clones. Of the missing ones, under half trace to an unresolved V gene in checked studies; the others have no known cause. Counted in this sample were 150,000 or so clones; under 90% of them appeared once. Of the sample, 38% is held by the ten largest clones. The specimen sequenced was peripheral blood. Receptor source: a human donor in a cohort sampled during active COVID-19.

This rearrangement joins TRBV5-6 to TRBJ2-1, with TRBD1 matching 11 bases. V trimming: 4 bases; J trimming: 7 bases; junction bases outside the gene matches: 7. CDR1 and CDR2 from the germline V gene are SGHDT and YYEEEE. The CDR3 spans 15 residues. CDR3 protein: CASSVTGTGGNEQFF. The CDR3 DNA reads as TGTGCCAGCAGCGTAACCGGGACAGGGGGGAATGAGCAGTTCTTC.

The V and J genes are TRBV7-6 and TRBJ2-7, with 11 bases matching TRBD1. V lost 5 bases and J lost 9; bases outside the gene matches: 12. The germline CDR1 and CDR2 sequences are SGHVS and FNYEAQ. The CDR3 is 15 amino acids. CDR3: CASSLEGTGGGWQYF. The CDR3 nucleotides are TGTGCCAGCAGCCTCGAGGGGACAGGGGGGGGTTGGCAGTACTTC. The full variable domain, in which reference TRBV7-6 and TRBJ2-7 provide the parts outside the CDR3, is GAGVSQSPRYKVTKRGQDVALRCDPISGHVSLYWYRQALGQGPEFLTYFNYEAQQDKSGLPNDRFSAERPEGSISTLTIQRTEQRDSAMYRCASSLEGTGGGWQYFGPGTRLTVT.

This sequence joins TRBV12-5 and TRBJ1-1, with D unresolved. The length of the CDR3 is 14 residues. With 10 bases removed from V and 2 bases from J, the gap between germline ends came to 17 bases. From germline, CDR1 is LGHNT and CDR2 FRNRAP. CDR3 sequence: CATTKETKNTEAFF. CDR3 in DNA: TGTGCTACCACCAAAGAGACAAAAAACACTGAAGCTTTCTTT.

V usage is TRBV24-1 and J usage is TRBJ2-3; TRBD1 might be the D (5 bases). Germline CDR1 KGHDR, CDR2 SFDVKD. V was clipped by 1 base and J by 5 bases, with 15 bases between them. The CDR3 is made up of 16 amino acids. The DNA of the CDR3 is TGTGCCACCAGTGATTTTTCAGGGTCATCCCAAGATACGCAGTATTTT. Translated, it gives CATSDFSGSSQDTQYF.

The genes are TRBV3-1 (or the pseudogene TRBV3-2) and TRBJ1-3; D may be TRBD1 (5 bases). The V end lost 2 bases, the J end lost 0 bases, and 17 bases lay between the germline ends. CDR1 is LGHDT, CDR2 YNNKEL, per germline (reference sequence). This CDR3 comprises 18 residues. The CDR3 DNA is TGTGCCAGCAGCCAAAAAAGTTCGGGACTCCGCTCTGGAAACACCATATATTTT. It yields the protein CASSQKSSGLRSGNTIYF.

The chain employs TRBV5-3 and TRBJ1-1; 8 bases line up with TRBD1. TRBV5-3 is an open reading frame, and its role is uncertain. The CDR3 totals 15 residues. With V trimmed by 4 bases and J by 3 bases, 8 bases remained unmatched. In DNA form, the CDR3 reads TGTGCCAGAAGCCCTCGGACAGGGCCTGACACTGAAGCTTTCTTT. Translated, it gives CARSPRTGPDTEAFF.

The chain employs TRBV24-1 and TRBJ2-2, with 7 bases that match TRBD1. Germline V lookup: CDR1 KGHDR, CDR2 SFDVKD. CDR3 length: 15 amino acids. Germline trimming cut 7 bases from V and 0 bases from J; bases unmatched to any gene: 4. The CDR3 bases are TGTGCCACCAGAGGGGGCGCGGCGAACACCGGGGAGCTGTTTTTT. Translation gives CATRGGAANTGELFF.

This chain connects TRBV19 to TRBJ1-2; the D gene is possibly TRBD1 (6 bases). CDR3 length: 15 residues. V was clipped by 3 bases and J by 2 bases, with 13 bases between them. Germline CDR1 is LNHDA and CDR2 is SQIVND (reference sequence). The CDR3 region is CASSMKGDINYGYTF. DNA of the CDR3: TGTGCCAGTAGTATGAAGGGGGACATCAACTATGGCTACACCTTC.

CDR3: CASTSGSGANVLTF. In DNA, the CDR3 is TGTGCCAGCACGAGCGGCTCTGGGGCCAACGTCCTGACTTTC. The chain uses TRBV11-3 and TRBJ2-6; possibly TRBD2 for D (5 bases). Per germline, CDR1 SGHNT and CDR2 YENEEA. Trimming took off 7 bases at V and 0 bases at J, with 7 bases between the two ends. The CDR3 totals 14 residues.

Points on this clone: Other DNA sequences in the sample encode the same CDR3. This chain connects TRBV14 to TRBJ1-6, with a possible D match to TRBD1 (5 bases). Looked up from germline, CDR1 is SGHDN and CDR2 is FVKESK. The CDR3 contains 14 residues. Trimming took off 0 bases at V and 7 bases at J, with 7 bases between the two ends. Here the CDR3 DNA reads TGTGCCAGCAGCCAAGACCGGGGGAATTCACCCCTCCACTTT. Residues: CASSQDRGNSPLHF. The entire variable domain, with the rest obtained from reference TRBV14 and TRBJ1-6, is as follows: EAGVTQFPSHSVIEKGQTVTLRCDPISGHDNLYWYRRVMGKEIKFLLHFVKESKQDESGMPNNRFLAERTGGTYSTLKVQPAELEDSGVYFCASSQDRGNSPLHFGNGTRLTVT.

This chain uses TRBV21-1 with TRBJ2-5; TRBD2, the table's D call, lacks a check against the DNA. TRBV21-1 is deemed a pseudogene. This CDR3 spans 12 amino acids. The CDR3 DNA is TGTGCCAGCAGCAAGGGGGGGAAGACCCAGTACTTC. Encoded protein: CASSKGGKTQYF.

The V call is TRBV14, the J call TRBJ1-1; the D is unclear. Per the germline V gene, CDR1 is SGHDN and CDR2 is FVKESK. This CDR3 has 13 residues. The ends were cut back, 3 bases at V and 0 bases at J, with 5 bases in the middle. The CDR3 here is CASSQELNTEAFF. CDR3 coding DNA: TGTGCCAGCAGCCAGGAGCTGAACACTGAAGCTTTCTTT.

This clone occurred once. The rearrangement joins TRBV3-1 (or the pseudogene TRBV3-2) to TRBJ2-1, with D uncertain. CDR1 is LGHDT, CDR2 YNNKEL, per germline (reference sequence). The CDR3 is 12 amino acids. V was shortened by 6 bases and J by 1 base, with 4 bases between the two germline ends. The CDR3: CASSPSYNEQFF. CDR3 sequence (DNA): TGTGCCAGCAGTCCTTCCTACAATGAGCAGTTCTTC.

As to this clone: The junction shows a germline mismatch at one end, possibly a read error. The chain carries TRBV6-6 and TRBJ1-1; D might be TRBD1 (5 bases). Germline CDR1 and CDR2: MNHNY and SVGAGI (reference sequence). The length of the CDR3 is 13 residues. CDR3 region: CASSDSWGAEAFF. In DNA form, the CDR3 reads TGTGCCAGCAGTGACTCTTGGGGCGCTGAAGCTTTCTTT.